The next 10 T cell receptor beta chains were all read from a single sample in a study of cytomegalovirus exposure and HLA in healthy donors. Profiled with immunoSEQ multiplex PCR; TCRdb holds only in-frame clones, not every one. Of 110,000 or so clones listed, 80% to 90% are singletons. The material sequenced was PBMCs. These receptors originate from a man aged 18-30 years in good health and CMV-seropositive.

The genes are TRBV2 and TRBJ1-2, with D possibly matching TRBD1 (5 bases). Trimming removed 8 bases at V and 4 bases at J, with 17 bases between. There are 14 residues in the CDR3. Germline V gene sequence: CDR1 SNHLY, CDR2 FYNNEI. The CDR3 nucleotides read TGTGCCAGCTGGCTTAGTAGGGGCTCCTATGGCTACACCTTC. The encoded protein is CASWLSRGSYGYTF.

V is TRBV4-1 and J is TRBJ2-3, with D perhaps TRBD2 (5 bases). Germline CDR1 and CDR2: MGHRA and YSYEKL. V lost 1 base, J lost 1 base, and 12 bases lay in between. The CDR3 sequence is 16 residues long. The CDR3 sequence: CASSQGTGLGTDTQYF. The CDR3 DNA reads TGCGCCAGCAGCCAAGGGACGGGATTGGGCACAGATACGCAGTATTTT.

The rearrangement joins TRBV5-8 to TRBJ2-6, with 9 nucleotides matching TRBD1. Germline V gives CDR1 SGHTS, CDR2 YDEGEE. V shed 4 bases and J 0 bases; nucleotides not matched to a gene: 5. CDR3 length: 17 residues. CDR3 sequence reads: CASSPGQGASGANVLTF. The CDR3 DNA reads as TGTGCCAGCAGCCCGGGACAGGGCGCCTCTGGGGCCAACGTCCTGACTTTC.

The chain is built from TRBV7-2 and TRBJ1-1; D ambiguous. Germline values: CDR1 SGHTA, CDR2 FQGNSA. The V and J ends lost 3 bases and 0 bases respectively, with 8 bases between them. This CDR3 spans 14 amino acids. Written as DNA, the CDR3 is TGTGCCAGCAGCTTCGCAAACATGAACACTGAAGCTTTCTTT. Its protein is CASSFANMNTEAFF.

The rearrangement uses TRBV4-3 and TRBJ2-7; TRBD2 aligns across 11 bases. The CDR3 runs to 17 residues. Germline trimming cut 1 base from V and 2 bases from J; bases unmatched to any gene: 7. Germline V gene data show CDR1 as LGHNA and CDR2 as YSLEER. The CDR3 nucleotides are TGCGCCAGCAGCCAAGGGGTAGCGGGGGGGCCGACCTACGAGCAGTACTTC. It is translated as CASSQGVAGGPTYEQYF.

The rearrangement links TRBV2 to TRBJ2-1, with D perhaps TRBD1 (5 bases). Germline CDR1 reads SNHLY; CDR2 reads FYNNEI. The CDR3 runs to 16 residues. Trimming pared 1 base from V and 2 bases from J, leaving 12 bases between. The CDR3 reads CASSEVGAPTYNEQFF. The CDR3, as DNA: TGTGCCAGCAGTGAAGTAGGGGCCCCCACCTACAATGAGCAGTTCTTC. Supplemented by reference TRBV2 and TRBJ2-1, the full variable domain reads EPEVTQTPSHQVTQMGQEVILRCVPISNHLYFYWYRQILGQKVEFLVSFYNNEISEKSEIFDDQFSVERPDGSNFTLKIRSTKLEDSAMYFCASSEVGAPTYNEQFFGPGTRLTVL.

V usage is TRBV7-9 and J usage is TRBJ2-1; D remains ambiguous. Per germline, CDR1 SEHNR and CDR2 FQNEAQ (reference sequence). V was cut by 4 bases and J by 9 bases, with 19 bases left in between. The CDR3 contains 15 residues. The CDR3 loop is CASSYQTLRVGEQFF. CDR3 DNA: TGTGCCAGCAGCTACCAGACCCTCCGGGTTGGTGAGCAGTTCTTC. Full variable domain (remainder filled in from reference TRBV7-9 and TRBJ2-1): DTGVSQNPRHKITKRGQNVTFRCDPISEHNRLYWYRQTLGQGPEFLTYFQNEAQLEKSRLLSDRFSAERPKGSFSTLEIQRTEQGDSAMYLCASSYQTLRVGEQFFGPGTRLTVL.

The chain links TRBV2 to TRBJ2-5; 8 nucleotides agree with TRBD1. The germline V gene has CDR1 SNHLY and CDR2 FYNNEI. The CDR3 consists of 15 residues. V dropped 3 bases and J dropped 4; count of bases not matched to a gene: 7. CDR3 nucleotides: TGTGCCAGCAGTGATGGACAGGGACAAGGAGAGACCCAGTACTTC. It is translated as CASSDGQGQGETQYF.

The chain joins TRBV7-2 to TRBJ2-1; 11 nucleotides align to TRBD2. This CDR3 region has 15 residues. Trimming cost V 5 bases and J 3 bases; bases outside gene matches: 3. CDR1 is SGHTA and CDR2 is FQGNSA in the germline V gene. The CDR3 region is CASSRTSGHYNEQFF. The CDR3 nucleotides are TGTGCCAGCAGCCGGACTAGCGGGCACTACAATGAGCAGTTCTTC.

The chain employs TRBV5-8 and TRBJ2-7; no firm D call. CDR1 is SGHTS and CDR2 is YDEGEE in the germline V gene. Trimming shortened V by 0 bases and J by 0 bases, and 7 bases separated the two germline ends. This CDR3 comprises 14 residues. The chain's CDR3 is CASSLELNSYEQYF. DNA for the CDR3: TGTGCCAGCAGCTTGGAACTGAACTCCTACGAGCAGTACTTC.